These T cell receptor beta chains were read from a single sample in a study of blood T cell repertoires in COVID-19. TCRdb's table, derived via immunoSEQ multiplex PCR, lists solely in-frame clones and lacks some. Here the sample spans approximately 140,000 clones, approximately 86% being singletons. Sequencing was carried out using peripheral blood. Receptors were obtained from a woman in her fifties or sixties with active or convalescent COVID-19. CDR3s leave out the opening cysteine and the closing phenylalanine or tryptophan. The D gene is left open where the match is weak.

D | V | CDR3
- | TRBV2 | ATETTGFNYGYT
TRBD1 | TRBV9 | ASSVGQGENTIY
- | TRBV10-3 | AISESEGYGYT
- | TRBV3-1/TRBV3-2 | ASSQEVGSPLH
- | TRBV7-2 | ASSLDPGGASEAF
TRBD2 | TRBV4-3 | ASSQEVLAPYEQY
- | TRBV7-6 | ASSLFGAQGPEAF
TRBD1 | TRBV9 | ASSVAGQGTYEQY
TRBD2 | TRBV3-1/TRBV3-2 | ASSQASGGAQETQY
TRBD1 | TRBV19 | ASSVGTGGQETQY
TRBD2 | TRBV3-1/TRBV3-2 | ASSRRSGGNSYNEQF
- | TRBV6-6 | ASRPRGGGLYGYT
- | TRBV12-3/TRBV12-4 | ASSLLGGEQY
TRBD2 | TRBV7-2 | ASTPSGLENNEQF
- | TRBV25-1 | ASSDLGTQSPEQY
TRBD2 | TRBV18 | ASSPSSGGARETQY
- | TRBV25-1 | ASSLSRIQY
- | TRBV19 | ASSPVPPGYNEQF
- | TRBV7-2 | ASSPRVTYEQY
TRBD2 | TRBV3-1/TRBV3-2 | ASSRASGGRGIETQY
TRBD1 | TRBV3-1/TRBV3-2 | ASSQEPGQGYNEQF
TRBD2 | TRBV7-2 | ASSLQVGAGGREQY
TRBD2 | TRBV9 | ASSVGAGGPTGELF
- | TRBV7-7 | ASSLEAGIYNEQF
- | TRBV7-2 | ASRLSQDIGEAF
- | TRBV7-2 | ASSLGGQPQH
- | TRBV7-2 | ASSPTSSYEQY
- | TRBV5-3 | ARRWPYGGGKGNTIY
- | TRBV2 | ASSQGGNQPQH
- | TRBV10-1 | ASSTNAGTEAF
TRBD1 | TRBV7-9 | ASSLGTGVRNEQF
- | TRBV5-4 | ASSLSRENTEAF
- | TRBV6-5 | ASSYRDSGGYT
- | TRBV9 | ASSADRSNQPQH
- | TRBV2 | ASSEVRGSGANVLT
- | TRBV15 | ATSRDSHTDTQY
TRBD1 | TRBV7-2 | ASSFTGGMGNEQF
TRBD1 | TRBV6-5 | ASRLQTGGTEAF
TRBD1 | TRBV11-1 | ASSSPGQGNGYT
- | TRBV7-2 | ASSLAGGTYEQY
TRBD1 | TRBV6-6 | ASSPGQGDTYEQY
- | TRBV7-9 | ASSPTGYGLNEKLF
- | TRBV10-3 | AISVTGGAMNTEAF
- | TRBV30 | AWRMGVNTEAF
- | TRBV7-9 | ASSFGTGPYNEQF
- | TRBV3-1/TRBV3-2 | ASSLLGNTGELF